The entry below describes one TCR beta chain. Preparation of the TCRbeta library used unique molecular identifiers. TCRdb reanalysed the PCR reads using MiXCR and keeps one entry per CDR3 protein. The table has around 92,000 distinct CDR3 sequences, approximately 12% seen once. The data were taken from a study of T-cell reconstitution after alpha-beta-depleted transplantation in children. Trimming stripped 3 bases from V and 4 bases from J, with 18 bases between. This CDR3 comprises 17 residues. The rearrangement uses TRBV23-1 and TRBJ2-2; D is uncertain. TRBV23-1 is an ORF; its function is uncertain. The clonotype comes from a human donor who donated a stem cell graft to a child with inherited bone marrow failure. Sequenced here: PBMCs from the stem cell graft donor, sampled from the stem cell graft. CDR3 protein: CASSQTRHRQGTGELFF. As DNA, the CDR3 is TGCGCCAGCAGTCAGACTCGGCATCGCCAAGGCACCGGGGAGCTGTTTTTT.